The subject of this entry is one T cell receptor beta chain. As yet, its antigen is unknown. This specimen comes from a study of T cell responses to AZD1222 COVID-19 vaccine. Findings and limits, study-wide: An increase in Spike-specific TCR breadth and depth was observed after two AZD1222 doses. Donor demographics were predominantly white British with a female majority; clonal diversity may be underestimated. Only a handful of AZD1222 recipients were seropositive at baseline.

Some clones are missing from TCRdb's copy, which holds only in-frame ones; the method was immunoSEQ multiplex PCR. The data show 85,000 to 120,000 clones, with about 90% seen just once and approximately 8.2% held by the top ten. Samples with a second dose at about 4 or about 12 weeks were pooled together. The V gene lost 0 bases and the J gene lost 9 bases, with 18 bases spanning the gap. The CDR3 totals 16 residues. Germline V gives CDR1 SGHTA, CDR2 FQGNSA. The sample here was peripheral blood, taken 28 days after the second AZD1222 dose. The chain recombines TRBV7-2 with TRBJ1-3; TRBD1 is a possible D gene (5 bases). The source is an adult who received the AZD1222 COVID-19 vaccine. The CDR3: CASSLAWGGSGGTIYF. CDR3 DNA sequence: TGTGCCAGCAGCTTAGCGTGGGGCGGTTCGGGAGGCACCATATATTTT.